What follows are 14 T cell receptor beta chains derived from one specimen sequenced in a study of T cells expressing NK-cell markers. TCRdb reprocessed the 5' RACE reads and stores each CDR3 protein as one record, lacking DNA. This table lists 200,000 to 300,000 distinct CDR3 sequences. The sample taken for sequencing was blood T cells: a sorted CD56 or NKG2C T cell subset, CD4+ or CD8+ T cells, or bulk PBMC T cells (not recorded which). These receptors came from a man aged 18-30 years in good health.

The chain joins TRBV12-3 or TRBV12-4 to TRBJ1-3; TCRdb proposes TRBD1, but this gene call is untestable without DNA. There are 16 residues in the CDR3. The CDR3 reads CASSFEGRISGNTIYF.

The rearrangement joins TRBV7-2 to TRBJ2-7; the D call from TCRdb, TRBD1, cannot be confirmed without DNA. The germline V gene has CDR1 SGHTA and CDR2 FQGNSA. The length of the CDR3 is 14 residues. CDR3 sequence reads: CASSLEWQGYEQYF.

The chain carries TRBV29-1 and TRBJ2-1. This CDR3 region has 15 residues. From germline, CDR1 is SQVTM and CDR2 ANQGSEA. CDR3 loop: CSVVGNRGSYNEQFF.

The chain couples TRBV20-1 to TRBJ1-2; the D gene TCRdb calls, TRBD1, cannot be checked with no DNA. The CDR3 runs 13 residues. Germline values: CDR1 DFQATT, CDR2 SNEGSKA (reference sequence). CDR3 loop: CSATRTNPGGYTF.

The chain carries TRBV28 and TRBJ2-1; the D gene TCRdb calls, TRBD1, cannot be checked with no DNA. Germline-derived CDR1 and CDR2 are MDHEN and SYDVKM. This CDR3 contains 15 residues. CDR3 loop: CASRWGTGSYNEQFF.

The CDR3 is CSVEGPWGELFF. The chain couples TRBV29-1 to TRBJ2-2; without DNA, the TCRdb call of TRBD2 cannot be checked. This CDR3 has 12 residues. The germline V gene has CDR1 SQVTM and CDR2 ANQGSEA.

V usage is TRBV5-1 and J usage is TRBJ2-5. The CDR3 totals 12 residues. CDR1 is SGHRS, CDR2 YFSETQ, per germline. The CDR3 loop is CASQKDQETQYF.

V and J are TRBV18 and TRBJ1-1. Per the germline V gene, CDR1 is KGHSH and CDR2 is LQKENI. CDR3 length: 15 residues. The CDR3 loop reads CASSPLRAGYTEAFF.

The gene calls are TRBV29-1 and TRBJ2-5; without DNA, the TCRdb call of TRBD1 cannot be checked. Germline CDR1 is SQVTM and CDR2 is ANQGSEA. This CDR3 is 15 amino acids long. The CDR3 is CSVLRGQGALETQYF.

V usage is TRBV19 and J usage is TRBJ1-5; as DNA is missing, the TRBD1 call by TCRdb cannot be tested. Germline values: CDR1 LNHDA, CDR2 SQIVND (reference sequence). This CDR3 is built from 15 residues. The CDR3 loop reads CASSRRTGSNQPQHF.

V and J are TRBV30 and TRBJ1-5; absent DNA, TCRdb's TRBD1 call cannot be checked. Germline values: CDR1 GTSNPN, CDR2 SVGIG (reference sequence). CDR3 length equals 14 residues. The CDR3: CAWSARGNNQPQHF.

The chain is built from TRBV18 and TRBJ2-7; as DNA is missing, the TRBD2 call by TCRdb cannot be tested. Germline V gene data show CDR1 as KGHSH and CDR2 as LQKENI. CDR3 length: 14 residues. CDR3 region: CASSPGQAPYEQYF.

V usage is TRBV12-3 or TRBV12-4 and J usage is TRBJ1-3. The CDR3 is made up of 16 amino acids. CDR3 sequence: CASTNPGIAAGNTIYF.

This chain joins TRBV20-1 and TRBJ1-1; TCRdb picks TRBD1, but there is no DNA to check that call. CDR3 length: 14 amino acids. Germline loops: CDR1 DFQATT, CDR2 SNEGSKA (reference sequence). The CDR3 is CSAIPGGTNTEAFF.